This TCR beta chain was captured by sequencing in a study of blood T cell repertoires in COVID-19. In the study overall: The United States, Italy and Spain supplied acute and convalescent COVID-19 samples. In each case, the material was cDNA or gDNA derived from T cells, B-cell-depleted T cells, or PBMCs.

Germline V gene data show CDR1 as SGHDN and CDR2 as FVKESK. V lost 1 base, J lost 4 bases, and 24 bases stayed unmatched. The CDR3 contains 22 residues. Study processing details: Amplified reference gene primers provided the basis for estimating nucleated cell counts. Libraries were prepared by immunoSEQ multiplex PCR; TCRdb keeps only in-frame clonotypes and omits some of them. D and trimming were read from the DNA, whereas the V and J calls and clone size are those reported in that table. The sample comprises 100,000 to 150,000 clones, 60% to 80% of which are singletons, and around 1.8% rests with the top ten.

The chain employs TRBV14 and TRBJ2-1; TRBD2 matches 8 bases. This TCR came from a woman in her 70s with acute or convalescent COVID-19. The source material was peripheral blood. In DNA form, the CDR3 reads TGTGCCAGCAGCCAAGGAACGGCAACTAGGACTAGCAGCGCCAGAAAATACAATGAGCAGTTCTTC. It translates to CASSQGTATRTSSARKYNEQFF.